What follows are 11 T cell receptor beta chains derived from one specimen sequenced in a study of blood T cell repertoires in COVID-19. Assay used: immunoSEQ multiplex PCR; TCRdb lists only in-frame clones, some missing. The sample has some 180,000 clones, 80% to 90% seen once. The material sequenced was peripheral blood. The origin of the receptors is a middle-aged woman with COVID-19, enrolled during active disease.

The genes are TRBV3-1 (or the pseudogene TRBV3-2) and TRBJ1-5; D is ambiguous. The CDR3 has 12 amino acids. Between the trimmed V and J ends, which lost 1 base and 4 bases, there was a span of 2 bases. From germline, CDR1 is LGHDT and CDR2 YNNKEL (reference sequence). CDR3 amino acids: CASSQANQPQHF. CDR3 DNA sequence: TGTGCCAGCAGCCAAGCGAATCAGCCCCAGCATTTT.

The chain couples TRBV7-8 to TRBJ2-1; D unclear. Trimming took off 1 base at V and 6 bases at J, with 13 bases between the two ends. The CDR3 sequence is 15 residues long. Germline V gene sequence: CDR1 SGHVS, CDR2 FQNEAQ. The DNA for the CDR3 is TGTGCCAGCAGCTTAGATGGCGTCGGGTCCAATGAGCAGTTCTTC. Translated: CASSLDGVGSNEQFF.

The gene calls are TRBV30 and TRBJ1-2; D possibly corresponds to TRBD1 (6 bases). This CDR3 is 14 amino acids long. Germline CDR1 GTSNPN, CDR2 SVGIG (reference sequence). The V and J ends lost 4 bases and 6 bases respectively, with 18 bases between them. CDR3 region: CAWTWGQLMDGYTF. The CDR3 region has the DNA TGTGCCTGGACCTGGGGGCAGCTGATGGATGGCTACACCTTC.

This clone has only one observation. The genes are TRBV5-6 and TRBJ1-6; D not certain. This CDR3 contains 12 residues. The germline V and J ends were trimmed by 1 base and 9 bases, with 5 bases remaining between them. The germline V gene encodes CDR1 SGHDT and CDR2 YYEEEE. CDR3: CASSLLTSPLHF. The CDR3 bases are TGTGCCAGCAGCTTGCTAACTTCACCCCTCCACTTT.

V usage is TRBV6-5 and J usage is TRBJ1-2; a weak D match, TRBD1 (5 bases). The length of the CDR3 is 12 residues. Germline V CDR1 and CDR2: MNHEY, SVGAGI. V was cut by 8 bases and J by 7 bases, with 14 bases left in between. CDR3 protein: CASWSGVSGYTF. As DNA, the CDR3 is TGTGCCAGCTGGTCGGGGGTCTCTGGCTACACCTTC.

The V and J genes are TRBV5-5 and TRBJ2-1; TRBD2 agrees at 7 bases. The CDR3 is made up of 15 amino acids. Germline CDR1 is SGHKS and CDR2 is YYEKEE (reference sequence). J lost 2 bases, V lost 5 bases, and 7 bases had no gene match. The CDR3 DNA is TGTGCCAGCAGAGCAGTAGCGGGCGCCTACAATGAGCAGTTCTTC. Translating gives CASRAVAGAYNEQFF.

The gene calls are TRBV5-6 and TRBJ2-3, with a weak D call TRBD2 (5 bases). Trimming removed 4 bases from V and 0 bases from J, with 12 bases in between. The length of the CDR3 is 15 residues. Germline assignment: CDR1 SGHDT and CDR2 YYEEEE. CDR3 in DNA: TGTGCCAGCAGCCCTAGCTCACTTAGCACAGATACGCAGTATTTT. This encodes CASSPSSLSTDTQYF.

This sequence joins TRBV6-5 and TRBJ2-4; TRBD1 might be the D (6 bases). There are 15 residues in the CDR3. The germline CDR1 and CDR2 sequences are MNHEY and SVGAGI. The germline V and J ends were trimmed by 1 base and 6 bases, with 13 bases remaining between them. CDR3 bases: TGTGCCAGCAGTTACTATGGGACATCGGGAAACATTCAGTACTTC. It yields the protein CASSYYGTSGNIQYF.

This sequence joins TRBV30 and TRBJ2-4; TRBD2 agrees at 7 bases. Germline lookup yields CDR1 GTSNPN and CDR2 SVGIG (reference sequence). Trimming cost V 3 bases and J 6 bases; bases outside gene matches: 11. This CDR3 contains 15 residues. CDR3 protein: CAWSPKTGGGNIQYF. The CDR3 DNA follows: TGTGCCTGGAGCCCCAAGACTGGGGGGGGAAACATTCAGTACTTC.

This clone showed up just once. The rearrangement uses TRBV15 and TRBJ2-3, with 8 bases that match TRBD2. The CDR3 loop spans 17 amino acids. Trimming removed 5 bases from V and 0 bases from J; junction bases left unmatched: 10. Per germline, CDR1 LNHNV and CDR2 YYDKDF (reference sequence). The CDR3 DNA follows: TGTGCCACCAGCTCTCAGGCCGGGGGGGGAAGCACAGATACGCAGTATTTT. Translation gives CATSSQAGGGSTDTQYF.

The chain couples TRBV7-2 to TRBJ2-1, with D hard to call. The CDR3 consists of 14 residues. In germline, CDR1 is SGHTA, CDR2 FQGNSA. Trimming pared 1 base from V and 6 bases from J, leaving 10 bases between. In DNA form, the CDR3 reads TGTGCCAGCAGCTTAGTTGGGCTTCTCAATGAGCAGTTCTTC. Translating gives CASSLVGLLNEQFF. Complete variable domain (other parts from reference TRBV7-2 and TRBJ2-1): GAGVSQSPSNKVTEKGKDVELRCDPISGHTALYWYRQSLGQGLEFLIYFQGNSAPDKSGLPSDRFSAERTGGSVSTLTIQRTQQEDSAVYLCASSLVGLLNEQFFGPGTRLTVL.